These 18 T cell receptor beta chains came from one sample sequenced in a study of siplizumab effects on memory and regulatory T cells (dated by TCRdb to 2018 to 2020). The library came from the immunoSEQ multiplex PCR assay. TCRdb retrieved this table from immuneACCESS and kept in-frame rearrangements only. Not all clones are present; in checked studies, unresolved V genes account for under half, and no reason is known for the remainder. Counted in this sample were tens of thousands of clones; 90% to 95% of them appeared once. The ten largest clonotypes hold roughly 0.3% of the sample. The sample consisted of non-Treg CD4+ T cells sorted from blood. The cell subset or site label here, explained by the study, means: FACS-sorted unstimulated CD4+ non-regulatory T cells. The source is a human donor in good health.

CDR3 sequence reads: CASSPPSGAEAFF. The CDR3 nucleotides read TGTGCCAGCTCACCACCGTCGGGCGCTGAAGCTTTCTTT. V gene TRBV18 combines with J gene TRBJ1-1; no clear D gene. The CDR3 is made up of 13 amino acids. Trimming pared 0 bases from V and 6 bases from J, leaving 8 bases between. Germline-derived CDR1 and CDR2 are KGHSH and LQKENI.

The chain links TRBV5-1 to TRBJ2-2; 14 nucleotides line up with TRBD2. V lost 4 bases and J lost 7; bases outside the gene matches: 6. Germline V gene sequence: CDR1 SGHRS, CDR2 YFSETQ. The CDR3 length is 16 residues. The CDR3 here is CASSPGLAGVDGELFF. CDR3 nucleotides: TGCGCCAGCAGCCCGGGACTAGCGGGAGTTGACGGGGAGCTGTTTTTT.

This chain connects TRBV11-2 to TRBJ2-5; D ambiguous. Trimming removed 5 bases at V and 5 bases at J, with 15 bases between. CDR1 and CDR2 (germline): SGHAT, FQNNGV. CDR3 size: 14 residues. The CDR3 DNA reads TGTGCCAGCAGCCCCAGGACCCCAAGGGAGACCCAGTACTTC. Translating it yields CASSPRTPRETQYF.

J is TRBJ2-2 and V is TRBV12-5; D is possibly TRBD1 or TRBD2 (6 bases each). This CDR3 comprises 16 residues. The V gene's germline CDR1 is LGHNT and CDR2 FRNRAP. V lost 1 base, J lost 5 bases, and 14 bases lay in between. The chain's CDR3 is CASGLATTGRTGELFF. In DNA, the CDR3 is TGTGCTAGTGGTTTGGCTACTACAGGGAGGACCGGGGAGCTGTTTTTT.

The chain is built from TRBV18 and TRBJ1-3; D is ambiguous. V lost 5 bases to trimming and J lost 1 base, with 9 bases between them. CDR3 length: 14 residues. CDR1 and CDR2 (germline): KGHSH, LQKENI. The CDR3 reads CASSSSGSGNTIYF. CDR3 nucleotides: TGTGCCAGCTCATCATCGGGGTCTGGAAACACCATATATTTT.

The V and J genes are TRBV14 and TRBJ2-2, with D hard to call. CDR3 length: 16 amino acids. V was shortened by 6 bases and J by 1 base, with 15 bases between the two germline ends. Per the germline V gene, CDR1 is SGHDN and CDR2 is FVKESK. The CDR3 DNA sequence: TGTGCCAGCAGTTTCCGACACCCGGGGAACACCGGGGAGCTGTTTTTT. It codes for CASSFRHPGNTGELFF. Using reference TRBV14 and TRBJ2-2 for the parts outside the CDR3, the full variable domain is EAGVTQFPSHSVIEKGQTVTLRCDPISGHDNLYWYRRVMGKEIKFLLHFVKESKQDESGMPNNRFLAERTGGTYSTLKVQPAELEDSGVYFCASSFRHPGNTGELFFGEGSRLTVL.

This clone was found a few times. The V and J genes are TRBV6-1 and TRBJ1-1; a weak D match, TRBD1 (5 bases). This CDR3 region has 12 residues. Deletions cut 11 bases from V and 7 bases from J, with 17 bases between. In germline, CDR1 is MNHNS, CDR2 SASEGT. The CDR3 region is CAGGGGWDEAFF. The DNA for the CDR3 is TGTGCCGGGGGGGGAGGATGGGATGAAGCTTTCTTT.

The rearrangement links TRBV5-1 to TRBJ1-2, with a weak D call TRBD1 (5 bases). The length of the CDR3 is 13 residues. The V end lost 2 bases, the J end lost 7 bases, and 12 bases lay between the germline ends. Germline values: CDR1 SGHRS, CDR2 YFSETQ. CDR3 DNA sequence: TGCGCCAGCAGCTTTAATCAGGGCGCTGGCTACACCTTC. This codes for CASSFNQGAGYTF.

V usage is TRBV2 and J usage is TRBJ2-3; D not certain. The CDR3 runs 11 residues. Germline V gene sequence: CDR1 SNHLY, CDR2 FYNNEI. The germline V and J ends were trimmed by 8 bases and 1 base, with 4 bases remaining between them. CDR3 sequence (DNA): TGTGCCAGCGGGCGCACAGATACGCAGTATTTT. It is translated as CASGRTDTQYF.

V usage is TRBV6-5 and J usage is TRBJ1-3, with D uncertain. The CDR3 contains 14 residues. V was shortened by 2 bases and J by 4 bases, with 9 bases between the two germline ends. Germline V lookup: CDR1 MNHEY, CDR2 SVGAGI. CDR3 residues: CASSYLQKGNTIYF. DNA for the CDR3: TGTGCCAGCAGTTACCTCCAGAAGGGAAACACCATATATTTT.

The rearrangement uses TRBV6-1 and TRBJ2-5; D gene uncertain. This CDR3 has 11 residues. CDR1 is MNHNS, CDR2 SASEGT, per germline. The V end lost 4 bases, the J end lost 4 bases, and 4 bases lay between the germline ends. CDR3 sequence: CASSGRETQYF. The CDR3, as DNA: TGTGCCAGCAGTGGGCGAGAGACCCAGTACTTC.

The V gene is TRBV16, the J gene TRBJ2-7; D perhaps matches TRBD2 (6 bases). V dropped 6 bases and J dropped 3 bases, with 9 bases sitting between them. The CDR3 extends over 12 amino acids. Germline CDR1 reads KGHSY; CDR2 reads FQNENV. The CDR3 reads CASSSGGYEQYF. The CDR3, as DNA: TGTGCCAGCAGTTCCGGGGGCTACGAGCAGTACTTC.

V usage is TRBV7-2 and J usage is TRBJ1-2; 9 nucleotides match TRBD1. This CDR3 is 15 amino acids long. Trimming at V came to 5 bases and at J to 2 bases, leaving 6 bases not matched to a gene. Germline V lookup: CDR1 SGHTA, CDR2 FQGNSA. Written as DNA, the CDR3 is TGTGCCAGCAGCCCCCGGACAGGGGAGAACTATGGCTACACCTTC. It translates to CASSPRTGENYGYTF.

The CDR3 is CASSRSTGHNIYGYTF. In DNA form, the CDR3 reads TGCGCCAGCAGCCGGTCGACAGGGCACAATATTTATGGCTACACCTTC. The gene calls are TRBV5-1 and TRBJ1-2, with TRBD1 matching over 7 bases. The CDR3 is 16 residues long. Germline V CDR1 and CDR2: SGHRS, YFSETQ. V dropped 4 bases and J dropped 5; count of bases not matched to a gene: 14.

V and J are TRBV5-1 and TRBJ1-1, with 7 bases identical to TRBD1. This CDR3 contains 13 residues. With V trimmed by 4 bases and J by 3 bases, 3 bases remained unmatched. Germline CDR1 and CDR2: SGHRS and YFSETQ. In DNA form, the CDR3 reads TGCGCCAGCAGCGCTCAGGGGGACACTGAAGCTTTCTTT. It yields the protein CASSAQGDTEAFF.

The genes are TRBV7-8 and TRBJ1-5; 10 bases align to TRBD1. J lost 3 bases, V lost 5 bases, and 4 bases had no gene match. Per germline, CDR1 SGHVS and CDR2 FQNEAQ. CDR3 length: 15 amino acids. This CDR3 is CASSPGTGVNQPQHF. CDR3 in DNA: TGTGCCAGCAGCCCCGGGACAGGGGTCAATCAGCCCCAGCATTTT.

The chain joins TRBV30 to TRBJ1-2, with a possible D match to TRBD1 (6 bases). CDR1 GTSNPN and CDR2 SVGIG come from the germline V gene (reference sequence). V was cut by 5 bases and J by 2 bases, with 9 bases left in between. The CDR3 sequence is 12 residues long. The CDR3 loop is CAWQQGNYGYTF. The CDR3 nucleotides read TGTGCCTGGCAACAGGGCAACTATGGCTACACCTTC. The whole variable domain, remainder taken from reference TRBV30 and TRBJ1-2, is SQTIHQWPATLVQPVGSPLSLECTVEGTSNPNLYWYRQAAGRGLQLLFYSVGIGQISSEVPQNLSASRPQDRQFILSSKKLLLSDSGFYLCAWQQGNYGYTFGSGTRLTVV.

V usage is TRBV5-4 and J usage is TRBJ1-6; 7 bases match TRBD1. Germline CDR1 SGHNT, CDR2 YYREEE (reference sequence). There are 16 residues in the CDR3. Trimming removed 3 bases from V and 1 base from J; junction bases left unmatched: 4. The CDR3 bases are TGTGCCAGCAGCTCGAACAGGGGTTCCTATAATTCACCCCTCCACTTT. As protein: CASSSNRGSYNSPLHF.